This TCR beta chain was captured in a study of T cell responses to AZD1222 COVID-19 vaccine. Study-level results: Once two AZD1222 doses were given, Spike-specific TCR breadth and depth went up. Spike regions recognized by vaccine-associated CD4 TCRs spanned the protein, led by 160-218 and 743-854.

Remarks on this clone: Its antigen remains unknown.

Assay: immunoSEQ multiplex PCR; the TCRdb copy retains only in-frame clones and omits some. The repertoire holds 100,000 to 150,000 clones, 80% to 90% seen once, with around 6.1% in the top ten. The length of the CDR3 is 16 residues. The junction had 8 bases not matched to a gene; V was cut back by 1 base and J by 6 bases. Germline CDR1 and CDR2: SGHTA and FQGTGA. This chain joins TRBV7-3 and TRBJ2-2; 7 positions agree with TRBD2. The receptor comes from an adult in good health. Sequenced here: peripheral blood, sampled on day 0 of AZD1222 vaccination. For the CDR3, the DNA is TGTGCCAGCAGCTTAAGGGGCGGGGGAGACGCCGGGGAGCTGTTTTTT. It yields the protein CASSLRGGGDAGELFF.